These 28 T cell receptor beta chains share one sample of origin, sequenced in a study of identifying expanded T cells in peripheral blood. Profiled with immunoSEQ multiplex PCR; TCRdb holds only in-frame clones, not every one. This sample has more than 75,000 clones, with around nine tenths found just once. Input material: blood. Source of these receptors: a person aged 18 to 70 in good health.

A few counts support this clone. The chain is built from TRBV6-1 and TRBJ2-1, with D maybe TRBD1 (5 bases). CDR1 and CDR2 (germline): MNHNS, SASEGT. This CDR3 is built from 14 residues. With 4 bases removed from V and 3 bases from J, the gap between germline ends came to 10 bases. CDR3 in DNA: TGTGCCAGCAGTGGTTCAGGGATCTACAATGAGCAGTTCTTC. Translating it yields CASSGSGIYNEQFF.

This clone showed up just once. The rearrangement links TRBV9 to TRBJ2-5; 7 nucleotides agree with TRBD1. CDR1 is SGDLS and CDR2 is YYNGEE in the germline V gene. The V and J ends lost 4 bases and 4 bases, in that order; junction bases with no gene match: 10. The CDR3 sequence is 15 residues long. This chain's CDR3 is CASSSTGSLSETQYF. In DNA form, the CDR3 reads TGTGCCAGCAGCTCGACAGGGTCTTTGTCAGAGACCCAGTACTTC.

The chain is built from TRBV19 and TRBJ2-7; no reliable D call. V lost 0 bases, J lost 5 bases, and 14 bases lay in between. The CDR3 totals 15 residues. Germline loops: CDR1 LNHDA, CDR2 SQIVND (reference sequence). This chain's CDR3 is CASSIEITPPHEQYF. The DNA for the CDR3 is TGTGCCAGTAGTATAGAGATAACTCCTCCCCACGAGCAGTACTTC. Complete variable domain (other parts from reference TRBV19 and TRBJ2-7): DGGITQSPKYLFRKEGQNVTLSCEQNLNHDAMYWYRQDPGQGLRLIYYSQIVNDFQKGDIAEGYSVSREKKESFPLTVTSAQKNPTAFYLCASSIEITPPHEQYFGPGTRLTVT.

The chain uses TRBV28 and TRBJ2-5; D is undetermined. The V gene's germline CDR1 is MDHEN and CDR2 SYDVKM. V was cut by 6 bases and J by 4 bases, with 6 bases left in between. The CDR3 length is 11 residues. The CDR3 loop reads CASRGLETQYF. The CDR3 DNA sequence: TGTGCCAGCAGGGGGTTAGAGACCCAGTACTTC.

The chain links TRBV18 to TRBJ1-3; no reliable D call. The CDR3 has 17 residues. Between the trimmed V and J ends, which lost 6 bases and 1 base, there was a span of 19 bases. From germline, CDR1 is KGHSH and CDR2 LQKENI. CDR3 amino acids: CASSPPVGRQSGNTIYF. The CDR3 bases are TGTGCCAGCTCCCCGCCCGTGGGGAGGCAATCTGGAAACACCATATATTTT.

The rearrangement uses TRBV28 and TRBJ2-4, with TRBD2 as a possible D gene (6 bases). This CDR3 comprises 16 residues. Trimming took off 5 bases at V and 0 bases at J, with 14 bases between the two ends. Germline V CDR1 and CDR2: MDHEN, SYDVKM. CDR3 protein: CASSPEGSLAKNIQYF. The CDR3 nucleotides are TGTGCCAGCAGTCCGGAGGGGTCTTTAGCCAAAAACATTCAGTACTTC. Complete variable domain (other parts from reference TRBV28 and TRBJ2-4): DVKVTQSSRYLVKRTGEKVFLECVQDMDHENMFWYRQDPGLGLRLIYFSYDVKMKEKGDIPEGYSVSREKKERFSLILESASTNQTSMYLCASSPEGSLAKNIQYFGAGTRLSVL.

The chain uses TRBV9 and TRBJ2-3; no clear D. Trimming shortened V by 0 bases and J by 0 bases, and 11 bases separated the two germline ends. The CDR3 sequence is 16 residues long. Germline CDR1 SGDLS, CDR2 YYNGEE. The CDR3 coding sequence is TGTGCCAGCAGCGTAGGGACGGCGCTTAGCACAGATACGCAGTATTTT. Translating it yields CASSVGTALSTDTQYF.

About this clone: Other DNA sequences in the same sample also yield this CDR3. The chain's CDR3 is CASSRTGGYEQYF. In nucleotides, the CDR3 is TGTGCCAGCAGCAGAACGGGGGGCTACGAGCAGTACTTC. This rearrangement joins TRBV7-9 to TRBJ2-7, with 7 nucleotides matching TRBD2. V gave up 5 bases and J gave up 3 bases; unmatched junction bases: 4. Germline assignment: CDR1 SEHNR and CDR2 FQNEAQ (reference sequence). CDR3 length equals 13 residues.

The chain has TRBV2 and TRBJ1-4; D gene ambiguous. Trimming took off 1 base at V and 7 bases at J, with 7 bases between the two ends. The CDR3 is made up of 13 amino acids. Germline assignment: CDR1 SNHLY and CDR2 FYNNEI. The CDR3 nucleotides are TGTGCCAGCAGTGAAGGGCGTTTTGAAAAACTGTTTTTT. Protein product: CASSEGRFEKLFF.

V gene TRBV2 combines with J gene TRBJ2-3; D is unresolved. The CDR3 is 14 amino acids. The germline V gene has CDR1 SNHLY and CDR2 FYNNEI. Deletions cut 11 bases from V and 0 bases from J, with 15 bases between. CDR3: CAVRRATSTDTQYF. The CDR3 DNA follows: TGTGCCGTACGGCGAGCGACTAGCACAGATACGCAGTATTTT.

The DNA of the CDR3 is TGTGCCAGCAGCCAGCGCAATATACTAGCGGGAAAAGGGTACGAGCAGTACTTC. This encodes CASSQRNILAGKGYEQYF. The chain carries TRBV7-6 and TRBJ2-7, with 10 bases lining up with TRBD2. With V trimmed by 5 bases and J by 4 bases, 17 bases remained unmatched. The CDR3 runs 18 residues. Germline assignment: CDR1 SGHVS and CDR2 FNYEAQ.

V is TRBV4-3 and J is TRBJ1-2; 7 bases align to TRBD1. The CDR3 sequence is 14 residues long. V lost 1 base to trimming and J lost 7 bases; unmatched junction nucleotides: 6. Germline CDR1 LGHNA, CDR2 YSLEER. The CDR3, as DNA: TGCGCCAGCAGCCAAGGATCGACAGGGAGTGGCTACACCTTC. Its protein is CASSQGSTGSGYTF.

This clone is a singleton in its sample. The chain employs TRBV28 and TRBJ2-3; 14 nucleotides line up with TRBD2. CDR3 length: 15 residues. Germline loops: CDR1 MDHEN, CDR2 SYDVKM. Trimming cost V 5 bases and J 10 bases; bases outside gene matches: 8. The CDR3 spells CASSPLTSGRDPQYF. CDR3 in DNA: TGTGCCAGCAGTCCCCTGACTAGCGGGAGGGATCCGCAGTATTTT.

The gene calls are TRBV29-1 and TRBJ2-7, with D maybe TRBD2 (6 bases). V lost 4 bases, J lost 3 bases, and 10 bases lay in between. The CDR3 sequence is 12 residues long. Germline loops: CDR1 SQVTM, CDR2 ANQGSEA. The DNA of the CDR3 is TGCAGCGTTGGCCAGGGAGGCTACGAGCAGTACTTC. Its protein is CSVGQGGYEQYF.

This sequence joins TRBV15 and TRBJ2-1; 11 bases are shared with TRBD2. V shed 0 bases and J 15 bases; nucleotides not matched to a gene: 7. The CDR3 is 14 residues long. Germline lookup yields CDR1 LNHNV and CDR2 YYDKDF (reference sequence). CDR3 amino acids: CATSRDRTSGSRFF. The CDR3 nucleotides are TGTGCCACCAGCAGAGATCGGACTAGCGGGTCCCGGTTCTTC. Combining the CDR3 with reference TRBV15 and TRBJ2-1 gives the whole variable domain DAMVIQNPRYQVTQFGKPVTLSCSQTLNHNVMYWYQQKSSQAPKLLFHYYDKDFNNEADTPDNFQSRRPNTSFCFLDIRSPGLGDTAMYLCATSRDRTSGSRFFGPGTRLTVL.

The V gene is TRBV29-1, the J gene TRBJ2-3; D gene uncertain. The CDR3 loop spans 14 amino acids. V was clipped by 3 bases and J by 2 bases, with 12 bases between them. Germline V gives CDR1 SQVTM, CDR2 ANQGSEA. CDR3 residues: CSVDVRGNTDTQYF. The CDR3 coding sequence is TGCAGCGTTGATGTACGCGGAAACACAGATACGCAGTATTTT.

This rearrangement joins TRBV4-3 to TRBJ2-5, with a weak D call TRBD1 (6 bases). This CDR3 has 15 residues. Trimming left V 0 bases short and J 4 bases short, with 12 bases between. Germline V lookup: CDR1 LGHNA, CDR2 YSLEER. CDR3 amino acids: CASSQDWGRGETQYF. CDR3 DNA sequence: TGCGCCAGCAGCCAAGATTGGGGCAGGGGAGAGACCCAGTACTTC.

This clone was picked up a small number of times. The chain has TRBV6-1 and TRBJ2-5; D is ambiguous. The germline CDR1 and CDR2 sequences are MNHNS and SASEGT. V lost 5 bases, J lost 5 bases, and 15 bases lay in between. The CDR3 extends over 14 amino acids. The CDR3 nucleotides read TGTGCCAGCAGTCGATCCTCCAGTCCCGAGACCCAGTACTTC. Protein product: CASSRSSSPETQYF.

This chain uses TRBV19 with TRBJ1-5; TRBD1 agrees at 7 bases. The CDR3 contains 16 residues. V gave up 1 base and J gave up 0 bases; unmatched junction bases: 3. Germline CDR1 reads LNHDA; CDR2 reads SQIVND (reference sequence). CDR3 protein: CASSIVGTVSNQPQHF. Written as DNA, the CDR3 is TGTGCCAGTAGTATAGTCGGGACAGTTAGCAATCAGCCCCAGCATTTT.

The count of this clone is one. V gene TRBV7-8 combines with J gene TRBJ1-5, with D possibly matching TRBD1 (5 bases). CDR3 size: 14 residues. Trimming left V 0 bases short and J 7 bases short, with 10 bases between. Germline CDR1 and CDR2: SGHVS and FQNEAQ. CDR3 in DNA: TGTGCCAGCAGCTTAGCCCGTTCAGGGCAGCCCCAGCATTTT. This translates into CASSLARSGQPQHF.

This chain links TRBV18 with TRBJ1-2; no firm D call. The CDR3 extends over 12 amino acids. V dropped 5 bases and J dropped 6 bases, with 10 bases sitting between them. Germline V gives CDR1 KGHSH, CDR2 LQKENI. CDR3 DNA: TGTGCCAGCTCAGAATTACTCGATGGCTACACCTTC. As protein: CASSELLDGYTF.

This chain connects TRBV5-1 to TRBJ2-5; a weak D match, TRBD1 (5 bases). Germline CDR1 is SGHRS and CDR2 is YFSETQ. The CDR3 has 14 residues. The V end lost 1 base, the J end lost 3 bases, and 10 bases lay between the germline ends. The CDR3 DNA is TGCGCCAGCAGCTTGATACCAGGGAAAGAGACCCAGTACTTC. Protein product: CASSLIPGKETQYF.

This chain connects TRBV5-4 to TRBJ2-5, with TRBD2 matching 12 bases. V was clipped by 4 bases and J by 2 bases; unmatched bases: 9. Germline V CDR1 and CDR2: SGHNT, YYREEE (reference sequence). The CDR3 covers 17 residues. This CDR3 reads CASSPKGLAGSQETQYF. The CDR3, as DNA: TGTGCCAGCAGCCCTAAAGGACTAGCGGGGTCTCAAGAGACCCAGTACTTC.

The chain's CDR3 is CSVEEGAGYEQYF. In nucleotides, the CDR3 is TGCAGCGTTGAAGAGGGGGCAGGCTACGAGCAGTACTTC. The chain is built from TRBV29-1 and TRBJ2-7, with D perhaps TRBD1 (6 bases). Germline-derived CDR1 and CDR2 are SQVTM and ANQGSEA. V was cut by 0 bases and J by 3 bases, with 9 bases left in between. The CDR3 loop spans 13 amino acids.

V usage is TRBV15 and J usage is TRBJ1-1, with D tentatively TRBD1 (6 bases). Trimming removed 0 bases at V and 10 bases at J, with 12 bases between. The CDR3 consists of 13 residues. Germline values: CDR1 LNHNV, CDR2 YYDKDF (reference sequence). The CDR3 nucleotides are TGTGCCACCAGCAGAGACCAGGGGTGGGTAGCTTTCTTT. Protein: CATSRDQGWVAFF.

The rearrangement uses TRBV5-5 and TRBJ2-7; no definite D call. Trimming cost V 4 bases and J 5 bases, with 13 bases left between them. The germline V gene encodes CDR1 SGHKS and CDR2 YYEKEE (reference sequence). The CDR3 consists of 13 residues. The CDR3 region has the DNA TGTGCCAGCAGCCTCGCTATTACCCACGAGCAGTACTTC. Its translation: CASSLAITHEQYF.

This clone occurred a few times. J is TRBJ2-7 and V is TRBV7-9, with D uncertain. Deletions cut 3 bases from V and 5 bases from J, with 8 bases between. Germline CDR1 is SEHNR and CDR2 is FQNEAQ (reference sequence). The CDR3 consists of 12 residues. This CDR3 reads CASSFTRDEQYF. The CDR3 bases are TGTGCCAGCAGCTTTACCCGAGACGAGCAGTACTTC.

The CDR3 loop is CASSRQGLPDQPQHF. Here the CDR3 DNA reads TGTGCCAGCAGTAGACAGGGGCTTCCCGATCAGCCCCAGCATTTT. V and J are TRBV9 and TRBJ1-5; 8 nucleotides align to TRBD1. This CDR3 comprises 15 residues. V was pared by 5 bases and J by 5 bases, with 9 bases of the junction left unmatched. Germline V gene data show CDR1 as SGDLS and CDR2 as YYNGEE.